This TCR beta chain emerged from a study of OX40 agonist ivuxolimab in advanced cancers. Study information: Patients got intravenous ivuxolimab at 0.01 to 10 mg/kg every 2 weeks. Dose-escalation patients suffered from hepatocellular carcinoma, melanoma, renal cell or head and neck cancer.

Clones were sequenced by immunoSEQ multiplex PCR, and TCRdb holds only the in-frame ones, with some missing. The sample lists roughly 100,000 clones; 90% to 96% were seen once. Germline values: CDR1 SGHVS, CDR2 FNYEAQ. V dropped 6 bases and J dropped 7 bases, with 10 bases sitting between them. The CDR3 runs to 12 residues. The clonotype comes from an adult with an advanced solid tumor such as melanoma, head and neck, liver or kidney cancer. The chain couples TRBV7-6 to TRBJ2-1; unclear D gene. Source: CD4+ or CD8+ T cells sorted from blood, taken in a trial of the OX40 agonist ivuxolimab. The DNA of the CDR3 is TGTGCCAGCAGTCCCCCCGTGAATGAGCAGTTCTTC. Residues: CASSPPVNEQFF.